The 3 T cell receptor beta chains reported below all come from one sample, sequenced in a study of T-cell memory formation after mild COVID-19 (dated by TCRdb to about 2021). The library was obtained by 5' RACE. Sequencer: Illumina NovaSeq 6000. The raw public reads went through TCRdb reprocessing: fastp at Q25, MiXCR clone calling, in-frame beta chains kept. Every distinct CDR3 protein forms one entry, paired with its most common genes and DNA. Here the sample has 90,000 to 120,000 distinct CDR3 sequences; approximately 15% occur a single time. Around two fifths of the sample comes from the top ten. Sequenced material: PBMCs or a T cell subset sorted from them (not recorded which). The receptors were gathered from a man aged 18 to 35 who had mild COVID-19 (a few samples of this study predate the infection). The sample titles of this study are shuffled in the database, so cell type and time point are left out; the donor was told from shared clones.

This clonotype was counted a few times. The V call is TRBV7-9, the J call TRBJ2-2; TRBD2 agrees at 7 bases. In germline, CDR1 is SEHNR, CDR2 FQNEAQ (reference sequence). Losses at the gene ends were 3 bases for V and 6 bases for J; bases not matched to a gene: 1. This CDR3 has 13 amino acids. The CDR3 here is CASSFAGAGELFF. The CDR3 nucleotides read TGTGCCAGCAGCTTCGCGGGGGCCGGGGAGCTGTTTTTT. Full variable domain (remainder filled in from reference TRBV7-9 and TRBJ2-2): DTGVSQNPRHKITKRGQNVTFRCDPISEHNRLYWYRQTLGQGPEFLTYFQNEAQLEKSRLLSDRFSAERPKGSFSTLEIQRTEQGDSAMYLCASSFAGAGELFFGEGSRLTVL.

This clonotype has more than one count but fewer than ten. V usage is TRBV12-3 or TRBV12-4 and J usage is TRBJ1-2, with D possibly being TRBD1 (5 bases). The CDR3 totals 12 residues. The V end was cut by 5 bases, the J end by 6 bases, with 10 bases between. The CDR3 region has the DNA TGTGCCAGCAGTCCTCAGGGCGATGGCTACACCTTC. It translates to CASSPQGDGYTF.

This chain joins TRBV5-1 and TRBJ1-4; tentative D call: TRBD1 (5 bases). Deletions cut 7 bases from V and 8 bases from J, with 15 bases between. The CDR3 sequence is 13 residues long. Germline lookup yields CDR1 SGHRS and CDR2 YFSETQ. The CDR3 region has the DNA TGCGCCAGCTTGGAGGGGCCGGGAGAAAAACTGTTTTTT. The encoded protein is CASLEGPGEKLFF.